This TCR beta chain appears in the sequencing data of a study of control samples from healthy donors and cancer patients. The CDR3 sequence is 15 residues long. V lost 6 bases and J lost 6, with 18 bases in between. CDR1 and CDR2 from the germline V gene are MNHNY and SVGAGI (reference sequence). Generated by immunoSEQ multiplex PCR, the TCRdb table keeps only in-frame clones and is missing some. Found here are around 95,000 clones, more than 85% of them singletons; the top ten hold 15% to 20%. The source of this sequence is a woman between 50 and 59 years old in good health. This sequence joins TRBV6-6 and TRBJ1-5; D gene uncertain. The specimen sequenced was blood. In DNA form, the CDR3 reads TGTGCCAGCAGAGAAATGACCGGTCGAGGTCAGCCCCAGCATTTT. As protein: CASREMTGRGQPQHF.